A selection of T cell receptor beta chains follows, all from one sample in a study of blood T cell repertoires in COVID-19. Assay used: immunoSEQ multiplex PCR; TCRdb lists only in-frame clones, some missing. The sample includes 200,000 to 250,000 clones, around 82% of them seen just once. The sample consisted of PBMCs or T cells enriched from blood (not recorded which). These receptors came from a woman in her thirties or forties with acute COVID-19. Each CDR3 is given with its conserved first and last residue. D genes are given only for firm matches. The size entry is marked missing in some rows and otherwise reads once, few, many or a size class.

D gene	V gene	clone size	J gene	CDR3 DNA	CDR3 protein
NA	TRBV24-1	NA	TRBJ1-5	TGTGCCACCAGTGATTTGGGGGGGAGCAATCAGCCCCAGCATTTT	CATSDLGGSNQPQHF
NA	TRBV28	NA	TRBJ1-1	TGTGCCAGCAGTCCTTCCTCCCTAGTTCGGGCTTTCTTT	CASSPSSLVRAFF
TRBD1	TRBV9	NA	TRBJ1-4	TGTGCCAGCAGCGCAGGACAGGGCGGAAAACTGTTTTTT	CASSAGQGGKLFF
NA	TRBV20-1	NA	TRBJ2-4	TGCAGTGCTATAGAGAGCGACATTCAGTACTTC	CSAIESDIQYF
NA	TRBV7-2	NA	TRBJ1-5	TGTGCCAGCAGCTTAGCGGCAGGGGACGGTCAGCCCCAGCATTTT	CASSLAAGDGQPQHF
NA	TRBV11-2	NA	TRBJ1-2	TGTGCCAGCAGCCCACCCCTAGGATGGGGCTACACCTTC	CASSPPLGWGYTF
TRBD1	TRBV25-1	NA	TRBJ2-7	TGTGCCAGCAGGGACAGGGTCACCTACGAGCAGTACTTC	CASRDRVTYEQYF
NA	TRBV7-3	NA	TRBJ2-3	TGTGCCAGCAGCTTAAATCCGACTGGCACAGATACGCAGTATTTT	CASSLNPTGTDTQYF
TRBD2	TRBV4-1	NA	TRBJ2-5	TGCGCCAGCAGCCAAGATTGGGCTAGCGGCGAGACCCAGTACTTC	CASSQDWASGETQYF
NA	TRBV19	once	TRBJ2-3	TGTGCCAGTAGTATTCAGTCAGATACGCAGTATTTT	CASSIQSDTQYF
NA	TRBV9	NA	TRBJ2-5	TGTGCCAGCAGCGTAGGGCAGGTAACTCAAGAGACCCAGTACTTC	CASSVGQVTQETQYF
TRBD1	TRBV28	few	TRBJ1-2	TGTGCCAGCAGTCATGTGACAGGGAGGAACTATGGCTACACCTTC	CASSHVTGRNYGYTF
NA	TRBV14	NA	TRBJ1-1	TGTGCCAGCAGCCAAGATTTCGGGAACCTCGAAGCTTTCTTT	CASSQDFGNLEAFF
TRBD1	TRBV5-1	NA	TRBJ1-2	TGCGCCAGCAGCCCCTCCTGGGACAGGAGATCCTATGGCTACACCTTC	CASSPSWDRRSYGYTF
NA	TRBV4-3	NA	TRBJ2-3	TGCGCCAGCAGCCAAGATCTGCGACTCTCCTCGGGTAGCACAGATACGCAGTATTTT	CASSQDLRLSSGSTDTQYF
TRBD1	TRBV7-3	NA	TRBJ2-7	TGTGCCAGCAGCTTCACAGGGGGCGAGCAGTACTTC	CASSFTGGEQYF
NA	TRBV11-2	NA	TRBJ1-2	TGTGCCAGCAGCCAAGAGATGAACTCGGATGGCTACACCTTC	CASSQEMNSDGYTF
NA	TRBV24-1	NA	TRBJ2-3	TGTGCCACCAGTGACTCGACCCAGGCTAGCACAGATACGCAGTATTTT	CATSDSTQASTDTQYF
NA	TRBV30	NA	TRBJ1-1	TGTGCCTCGCAAGGGGAACCACCTGGGGCTGAAGCTTTCTTT	CASQGEPPGAEAFF
NA	TRBV3-1/TRBV3-2	NA	TRBJ1-6	TGTGCCAGCAGCCAAGACGTTCCACAAACCCTCCACTTT	CASSQDVPQTLHF
NA	TRBV11-1	NA	TRBJ2-1	TGTGCCAGCAGCCTACTAGCCAGCTCCTACAATGAGCAGTTCTTC	CASSLLASSYNEQFF
TRBD1	TRBV18	NA	TRBJ1-2	TGTGCCAGCTCGCAGACAGGGGGCGGCACTAACTATGGCTACACCTTC	CASSQTGGGTNYGYTF
TRBD2	TRBV4-1	NA	TRBJ2-2	TGCGCCAGCAGCAGAGCCGGGACTAGCTCTTGGGCCGGGGAGCTGTTTTTT	CASSRAGTSSWAGELFF
TRBD1	TRBV9	NA	TRBJ1-1	TGTGCCAGCAGCACGGGACAGGGGGCGGGTGAAGCTTTCTTT	CASSTGQGAGEAFF
TRBD1	TRBV28	few	TRBJ1-1	TGTGCCAGCAGTTCAGGGGGCCGAGACACTGAAGCTTTCTTT	CASSSGGRDTEAFF
TRBD1	TRBV6-5	NA	TRBJ1-2	TGTGCCACCCAGAAGGGGGCCGCCACTAACTATGGCTACACCTTC	CATQKGAATNYGYTF
NA	TRBV7-9	NA	TRBJ1-3	TGTGCCAGCAGCTTGGAGTCTGGAAACACCATATATTTT	CASSLESGNTIYF
TRBD2	TRBV18	NA	TRBJ2-1	TGTGCCAGCTCACCGACTAGCGGGATGAGGAATGAGCAGTTCTTC	CASSPTSGMRNEQFF
TRBD1	TRBV6-5	few	TRBJ2-3	TGTGCCAGCAGCGGGGACAGGGGGGCAGATACGCAGTATTTT	CASSGDRGADTQYF
NA	TRBV6-5	NA	TRBJ2-3	TGTGCCAGCAGGGCACAGGGATTTGGTGCAGATACGCAGTATTTT	CASRAQGFGADTQYF
NA	TRBV11-2	NA	TRBJ1-3	TGTGCCAGCAGCCCGGGGGAGGCCCGCTCTGGAAACACCATATATTTT	CASSPGEARSGNTIYF
NA	TRBV3-1/TRBV3-2	NA	TRBJ2-7	TGTGCCAGCAGCCAAGGAGGGCTTAAGAAGCAGTACTTC	CASSQGGLKKQYF
TRBD2	TRBV7-3	NA	TRBJ2-2	TGTGCCAGCAGCTCTGATCCGGGACTAGCGAACACCGGGGAGCTGTTTTTT	CASSSDPGLANTGELFF
TRBD2	TRBV5-1	NA	TRBJ2-3	TGCGCCAGCAGCTTCCCGGGTTCTAGCGGGGGCTTACGAGATACGCAGTATTTT	CASSFPGSSGGLRDTQYF
TRBD2	TRBV4-3	NA	TRBJ2-1	TGCGCCAGCAGCCCCATGGCGGGAGGGCCCGGTGAGCAGTTCTTC	CASSPMAGGPGEQFF
TRBD1	TRBV7-9	NA	TRBJ1-1	TGTGCCAGCAGCTTAGCGAGTTTCGGGACAGCGAACACTGAAGCTTTCTTT	CASSLASFGTANTEAFF
TRBD1	TRBV19	NA	TRBJ1-1	TGTGCCAGTAGTATCGATTTGGGGACAGCCCCACCTAAATGGGCTTTCTTT	CASSIDLGTAPPKWAFF
NA	TRBV12-3/TRBV12-4	NA	TRBJ2-2	TGTGCCAGCAGTCTAAAAGCCATCGGGGAGCTGTTTTTT	CASSLKAIGELFF
NA	TRBV12-3/TRBV12-4	NA	TRBJ1-2	TGTGCCAGCAGTGACTTCTATGGCTACACCTTC	CASSDFYGYTF
NA	TRBV21-1	NA	TRBJ1-6	TGTGCCAGCAGCAAGGAGAAGGGGGTAAATTCACCCCTCCACTTT	CASSKEKGVNSPLHF
NA	TRBV28	NA	TRBJ2-4	TGTGCCAGCAGGGACAGTCTACTAGCCAAAAACATTCAGTACTTC	CASRDSLLAKNIQYF
TRBD2	TRBV7-2	NA	TRBJ2-1	TGTGCCAGCAGCACGACTAGCGGCAGAGGAGGTAACAATGAGCAGTTCTTC	CASSTTSGRGGNNEQFF
NA	TRBV21-1	NA	TRBJ2-4	TGTGCCAGCAGCAAAGAGGGACTAGCGGGCGAAAACATTCAGTACTTC	CASSKEGLAGENIQYF